This T cell receptor beta chain derives from a study of patients and donors after allogeneic stem cell transplantation. Using its own MiXCR run on the RT-PCR reads, TCRdb lists one record per CDR3 protein. The sample lists approximately 200,000 distinct CDR3 sequences; 41% were seen once. The CDR3 runs to 15 residues. The V gene lost 0 bases and the J gene lost 2 bases, with 7 bases spanning the gap. Looked up from germline, CDR1 is LGHNA and CDR2 is YSLEER. The source is a human donor who was either an allogeneic HSCT recipient or a stem cell or donor lymphocyte infusion donor (not recorded which). It is not recorded whose cells these are; they may come from a transplant donor. Sequenced input: blood, either unsorted or a sorted T cell fraction (not recorded which). The rearrangement links TRBV4-3 to TRBJ2-2, with unresolved D. CDR3 residues: CASSQDSANTGELFF. The CDR3 bases are TGCGCCAGCAGCCAAGATTCCGCTAACACCGGGGAGCTGTTTTTT.